The clone carrying this T cell receptor beta chain came up once. This entry comes from a study of shared clonotypes between healthy human individuals. The CDR3 is 15 amino acids. V shed 6 bases and J shed 2 bases, with 13 bases lying between them. CDR1 and CDR2 from the germline V gene are LNHDA and SQIVND (reference sequence). Assay execution proceeded at the deep level. Each replicate PCR on the sorted subsets used around 200 ng DNA (around 30,000 T cell genomes). Measured with immunoSEQ multiplex PCR; TCRdb has only the in-frame clones, and not every one. The table lists roughly 2 million clones, 90% to 95% of them singletons, with 0.1% to 0.15% in the top ten.

The TCR was taken from a man aged 18 to 30 in good health. Sequenced input: naive CD4+ T cells sorted from blood. Subset reported: CD45RA+ positively selected. The chain combines TRBV19 with TRBJ2-2; D not resolved. The CDR3 coding sequence is TGTGCCAGTAGAGTCCGAGACATTAACACCGGGGAGCTGTTTTTT. Translated: CASRVRDINTGELFF.